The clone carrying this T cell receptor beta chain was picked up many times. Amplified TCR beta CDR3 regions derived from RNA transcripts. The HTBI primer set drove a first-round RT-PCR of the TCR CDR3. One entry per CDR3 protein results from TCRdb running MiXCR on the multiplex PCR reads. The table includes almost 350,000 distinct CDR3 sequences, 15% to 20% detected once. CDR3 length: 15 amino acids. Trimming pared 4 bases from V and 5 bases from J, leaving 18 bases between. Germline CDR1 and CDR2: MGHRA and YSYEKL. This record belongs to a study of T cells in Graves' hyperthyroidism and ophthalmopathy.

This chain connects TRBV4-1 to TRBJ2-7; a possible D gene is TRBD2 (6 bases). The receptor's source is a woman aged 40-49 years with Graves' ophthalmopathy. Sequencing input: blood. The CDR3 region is CASSPPAASANEQYF. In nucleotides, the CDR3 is TGCGCCAGCAGCCCTCCTGCCGCTAGCGCGAACGAGCAGTACTTC.